Shown below are 26 T cell receptor beta chains from a single sample sequenced in a study of cytomegalovirus exposure and HLA in healthy donors. The assay was immunoSEQ multiplex PCR, and TCRdb's table has in-frame clones only and misses some. The sample gives about 330,000 clones, just over 85% of which show up once; approximately 0.84% is in the top ten. The sequenced sample was PBMCs. Receptors originate from a woman aged 18 to 35 in good health and CMV-seronegative.

V gene TRBV6-1 combines with J gene TRBJ2-3; a weak D match, TRBD1 (5 bases). Germline values: CDR1 MNHNS, CDR2 SASEGT. Trimming shortened V by 5 bases and J by 3 bases, and 9 bases separated the two germline ends. The length of the CDR3 is 13 residues. The DNA for the CDR3 is TGTGCCAGCAGTCGACAGATAACAGATACGCAGTATTTT. Amino acids: CASSRQITDTQYF.

This clone was picked up a small number of times. The V call is TRBV5-4, the J call TRBJ1-2, with D perhaps matching TRBD1 (6 bases). Per germline, CDR1 SGHNT and CDR2 YYREEE (reference sequence). The V and J ends lost 1 base and 7 bases respectively, with 11 bases between them. CDR3 size: 13 residues. This CDR3 is CASSLLGAGGYTF. The CDR3 nucleotides are TGTGCCAGCAGCTTGTTGGGGGCAGGTGGCTACACCTTC.

DNA for the CDR3: TGTGCCAGCAGCTCGGGGGTTGAAAAACTGTTTTTT. Encoded protein: CASSSGVEKLFF. The chain recombines TRBV6-5 with TRBJ1-4; weak D call: TRBD1 (5 bases). This CDR3 has 12 residues. Germline V gives CDR1 MNHEY, CDR2 SVGAGI. With 6 bases removed from V and 7 bases from J, the gap between germline ends came to 9 bases.

This chain links TRBV4-2 with TRBJ2-7; 11 bases align to TRBD2. J lost 5 bases, V lost 1 base, and 13 bases had no gene match. The CDR3 consists of 18 residues. Germline CDR1 is LGHNA and CDR2 is YNFKEQ. In DNA form, the CDR3 reads TGTGCCAGCAGCCAAGTAGCACTAGCGGGAGTGGGTGGGGACGAGCAGTACTTC. It specifies CASSQVALAGVGGDEQYF.

The chain links TRBV6-5 to TRBJ2-3; D is perhaps TRBD2 (6 bases). In germline, CDR1 is MNHEY, CDR2 SVGAGI. Trimming cost V 1 base and J 2 bases, with 7 bases left between them. The CDR3 covers 14 residues. This CDR3 reads CASSYLAVTDTQYF. The CDR3 region has the DNA TGTGCCAGCAGTTACTTAGCGGTCACAGATACGCAGTATTTT.

V and J are TRBV7-9 and TRBJ2-1, with TRBD2 matching over 9 bases. This CDR3 comprises 18 residues. V shed 4 bases, J shed 2 bases, and the junction held 12 bases outside the gene matches. Germline CDR1 reads SEHNR; CDR2 reads FQNEAQ (reference sequence). CDR3 region: CASSSLTTGTSPYNEQFF. Written as DNA, the CDR3 is TGTGCCAGCAGCTCCCTAACCACCGGGACTAGCCCCTACAATGAGCAGTTCTTC.

This chain's CDR3 is CASSEGGLAGGYEQYF. In nucleotides, the CDR3 is TGTGCCAGCAGCGAGGGGGGCCTAGCGGGAGGTTACGAGCAGTACTTC. This rearrangement joins TRBV9 to TRBJ2-7, with TRBD2 identical over 11 bases. J was trimmed by 4 bases and V by 3 bases; bases with no gene match: 9. CDR1 is SGDLS and CDR2 is YYNGEE in the germline V gene. The CDR3 spans 16 residues.

The chain is built from TRBV18 and TRBJ1-5; 11 bases map to TRBD1. With 5 bases clipped from V and 4 bases from J, the junction kept 4 bases outside the gene matches. This CDR3 is built from 15 residues. Germline V lookup: CDR1 KGHSH, CDR2 LQKENI. The CDR3 protein is CASSFGTGGNQPQHF. CDR3 bases: TGTGCCAGCTCATTCGGGACAGGGGGGAATCAGCCCCAGCATTTT.

The chain couples TRBV5-6 to TRBJ2-1; D gene ambiguous. With 6 bases removed from V and 4 bases from J, the gap between germline ends came to 11 bases. The V gene's germline CDR1 is SGHDT and CDR2 YYEEEE. The CDR3 extends over 13 amino acids. CDR3 region: CASTHSSYNEQFF. For the CDR3, the DNA is TGTGCCAGCACCCACAGCTCTTACAATGAGCAGTTCTTC.

A few counts support this clone. The CDR3 DNA reads as TGTGCCAGCAACCTCCGGACTAGCGGGAGGACTTACAATGAGCAGTTCTTC. Its protein product is CASNLRTSGRTYNEQFF. The V and J genes are TRBV7-9 and TRBJ2-1; 14 nucleotides line up with TRBD2. Per the germline V gene, CDR1 is SEHNR and CDR2 is FQNEAQ (reference sequence). The CDR3 spans 17 residues. V lost 7 bases, J lost 4 bases, and 9 bases stayed unmatched.

CDR3 residues: CASSPISSSYNEQFF. Written as DNA, the CDR3 is TGTGCCAGCAGCCCCATTTCTAGCTCCTACAATGAGCAGTTCTTC. This sequence joins TRBV25-1 and TRBJ2-1, with D unclear. Germline values: CDR1 MGHDK, CDR2 SYGVNS. V was pared by 6 bases and J by 0 bases, with 12 bases between. This CDR3 is built from 15 residues.

As to this clone: This may be a read error: a much more frequent sequence differs by one nucleotide. The rearrangement uses TRBV6-1 and TRBJ2-3; TRBD1 aligns across 10 bases. From germline, CDR1 is MNHNS and CDR2 SASEGT. V dropped 3 bases and J dropped 2; count of bases not matched to a gene: 2. This CDR3 is built from 15 residues. This chain's CDR3 is CASSDGTGDTDTQYF. As DNA, the CDR3 is TGTGCCAGCAGTGACGGGACAGGGGACACAGATACGCAGTATTTT.

The chain recombines TRBV7-3 with TRBJ1-1; 8 bases are a match to TRBD1. The ends lost 4 bases at V and 5 bases at J; junction bases unmatched: 6. There are 14 residues in the CDR3. Germline CDR1 is SGHTA and CDR2 is FQGTGA. The CDR3 sequence: CASSSQGQGTEAFF. CDR3 DNA: TGTGCCAGCAGCTCCCAAGGACAGGGAACTGAAGCTTTCTTT.

CDR3 amino acids: CASSQTPGLAGSTDTQYF. As DNA, the CDR3 is TGTGCCAGCAGCCAAACCCCCGGGCTAGCGGGGAGCACAGATACGCAGTATTTT. The chain employs TRBV7-6 and TRBJ2-3; 9 bases match TRBD2. The CDR3 runs to 18 residues. Trimming at V came to 5 bases and at J to 0 bases, leaving 12 bases not matched to a gene. The germline gives CDR1 SGHVS, CDR2 FNYEAQ.

The chain couples TRBV2 to TRBJ1-1, with TRBD1 identical over 9 bases. V was pared by 9 bases and J by 0 bases, with 8 bases of the junction left unmatched. The CDR3 covers 15 residues. Germline assignment: CDR1 SNHLY and CDR2 FYNNEI. For the CDR3, the DNA is TGTGCCAGGAAGACAGGGGGAGGAATGAACACTGAAGCTTTCTTT. It is translated as CARKTGGGMNTEAFF.

The V gene is TRBV9, the J gene TRBJ2-1; 8 nucleotides align to TRBD2. Losses at the gene ends were 2 bases for V and 6 bases for J; bases not matched to a gene: 13. The V gene's germline CDR1 is SGDLS and CDR2 YYNGEE. The CDR3 extends over 17 amino acids. For the CDR3, the DNA is TGTGCCAGCAGCGTGCCAGGGCCGGGACTAGTTCTCAATGAGCAGTTCTTC. The encoded protein is CASSVPGPGLVLNEQFF.

This clone came up a few times. The chain joins TRBV25-1 to TRBJ1-2, with D unclear. The CDR3 totals 11 residues. From germline, CDR1 is MGHDK and CDR2 SYGVNS. Deletions cut 5 bases from V and 8 bases from J, with 9 bases between. The CDR3 sequence: CASSPGGGYTF. CDR3 bases: TGTGCCAGCAGTCCTGGCGGCGGCTACACCTTC.

The V gene is TRBV28, the J gene TRBJ2-7, with 9 bases aligning to TRBD2. CDR1 is MDHEN and CDR2 is SYDVKM in the germline V gene. V lost 6 bases and J lost 6; bases outside the gene matches: 12. The length of the CDR3 is 15 residues. The CDR3 loop reads CASSPGSGGPVEQYF. In nucleotides, the CDR3 is TGTGCCAGCAGCCCAGGGAGCGGGGGGCCCGTCGAGCAGTACTTC.

The rearrangement uses TRBV19 and TRBJ2-7, with D possibly being TRBD2 (6 bases). The CDR3 runs to 15 residues. CDR1 LNHDA and CDR2 SQIVND come from the germline V gene (reference sequence). Trimming removed 5 bases at V and 4 bases at J, with 18 bases between. The CDR3 reads CASSAGLAGLYEQYF. CDR3 nucleotides: TGTGCCAGTAGTGCGGGGTTAGCTGGCCTTTACGAGCAGTACTTC. The full variable domain, with the rest looked up from reference TRBV19 and TRBJ2-7, is DGGITQSPKYLFRKEGQNVTLSCEQNLNHDAMYWYRQDPGQGLRLIYYSQIVNDFQKGDIAEGYSVSREKKESFPLTVTSAQKNPTAFYLCASSAGLAGLYEQYFGPGTRLTVT.

The V gene is TRBV29-1, the J gene TRBJ1-2; D is unresolved. The CDR3 runs 14 residues. CDR1 and CDR2 from the germline V gene are SQVTM and ANQGSEA. Trimming took 4 bases from V and 3 from J, leaving 15 bases between them. The CDR3 loop reads CSVAGWREDYGYTF. CDR3 in DNA: TGCAGCGTTGCGGGTTGGAGGGAGGACTATGGCTACACCTTC.

A few counts support this clone. V and J are TRBV2 and TRBJ1-2, with D unresolved. The CDR3 contains 13 residues. Trimming shortened V by 3 bases and J by 5 bases, and 10 bases separated the two germline ends. Per germline, CDR1 SNHLY and CDR2 FYNNEI. The CDR3 nucleotides are TGTGCCAGCAGTGAGAGGGTTGATTATGGCTACACCTTC. As protein: CASSERVDYGYTF.

The chain combines TRBV7-9 with TRBJ2-7; 13 bases line up with TRBD2. The CDR3 has 16 amino acids. Unmatched junction bases numbered 5, after V lost 2 bases and J lost 4 bases. The V gene's germline CDR1 is SEHNR and CDR2 FQNEAQ (reference sequence). The CDR3 region is CASSLTGLAGTYEQYF. CDR3 coding DNA: TGTGCCAGCAGCTTAACGGGACTAGCGGGAACTTACGAGCAGTACTTC.

This chain uses TRBV6-6 with TRBJ2-7, with D tentatively TRBD2 (6 bases). This CDR3 comprises 16 residues. CDR1 is MNHNY, CDR2 SVGAGI, per germline (reference sequence). V lost 4 bases and J 3 bases, leaving 19 bases between the germline ends. CDR3 amino acids: CASSSMRTGENYEQYF. The CDR3 region has the DNA TGTGCCAGCAGTTCTATGAGGACGGGGGAGAACTACGAGCAGTACTTC.

V usage is TRBV2 and J usage is TRBJ2-7, with 8 bases aligning to TRBD1. Germline V lookup: CDR1 SNHLY, CDR2 FYNNEI. The junction had 24 bases not matched to a gene; V was cut back by 6 bases and J by 2 bases. This CDR3 region has 20 residues. CDR3: CASREPSGVPRTGNPYEQYF. The CDR3 region has the DNA TGTGCCAGCAGGGAGCCTAGTGGGGTACCCCGGACAGGGAACCCCTACGAGCAGTACTTC. Filled out from reference TRBV2 and TRBJ2-7, the complete variable domain reads EPEVTQTPSHQVTQMGQEVILRCVPISNHLYFYWYRQILGQKVEFLVSFYNNEISEKSEIFDDQFSVERPDGSNFTLKIRSTKLEDSAMYFCASREPSGVPRTGNPYEQYFGPGTRLTVT.

This clone came up a few times. The rearrangement uses TRBV28 and TRBJ1-2; 10 bases align to TRBD1. Germline CDR1 reads MDHEN; CDR2 reads SYDVKM. The CDR3 has 13 residues. Trimming took 5 bases from V and 5 from J; bases not matched to a gene: 2. The CDR3 loop is CASSRDRGYGYTF. As DNA, the CDR3 is TGTGCCAGCAGTCGGGACAGGGGATATGGCTACACCTTC.

The chain links TRBV18 to TRBJ2-1; D might be TRBD1 (6 bases). The CDR3 sequence is 16 residues long. Trimming removed 1 base at V and 5 bases at J, with 15 bases between. Germline V lookup: CDR1 KGHSH, CDR2 LQKENI. CDR3 DNA: TGTGCCAGCTCACCACTCTCGGCAGGGGAAAACAATGAGCAGTTCTTC. Encoded protein: CASSPLSAGENNEQFF.